These 30 T cell receptor beta chains came from one sample sequenced in a study of untreated major depressive disorder. The repertoire was sequenced with immunoSEQ multiplex PCR; TCRdb's copy has only in-frame clones and lacks some. The data hold about 21,000 clones, with roughly 90% observed a single time. Material: CD4+ T cells from PBMCs. Source of these receptors: a woman aged 40-49 years in good health.

This clone has a handful of counts. The genes are TRBV10-3 and TRBJ1-3; a possible D gene is TRBD1 (6 bases). The CDR3 loop spans 14 amino acids. Trimming cost V 4 bases and J 0 bases, with 7 bases left between them. Germline values: CDR1 ENHRY, CDR2 SYGVKD. CDR3 nucleotide sequence: TGTGCCATCAGTGGACAGGCCTCTGGAAACACCATATATTTT. This sequence encodes CAISGQASGNTIYF.

The V gene is TRBV30, the J gene TRBJ1-1; D possibly corresponds to TRBD1 (5 bases). V gave up 0 bases and J gave up 11 bases, with 13 bases separating them. The germline V gene encodes CDR1 GTSNPN and CDR2 SVGIG (reference sequence). The CDR3 extends over 12 amino acids. CDR3 sequence reads: CAWSVRDRGAFF. In nucleotides, the CDR3 is TGTGCCTGGAGTGTACGTGACAGAGGGGCTTTCTTT.

The chain is built from TRBV5-5 and TRBJ1-1; D remains unclear. CDR3 length: 13 residues. V gave up 1 base and J gave up 3 bases, with 7 bases separating them. CDR1 and CDR2 (germline): SGHKS, YYEKEE (reference sequence). The CDR3 protein is CASSLLGDTEAFF. The CDR3 DNA is TGTGCCAGCAGCTTGTTGGGAGACACTGAAGCTTTCTTT. Full variable domain (outside the CDR3, taken from reference TRBV5-5 and TRBJ1-1): DAGVTQSPTHLIKTRGQQVTLRCSPISGHKSVSWYQQVLGQGPQFIFQYYEKEERGRGNFPDRFSARQFPNYSSELNVNALLLGDSALYLCASSLLGDTEAFFGQGTRLTVV.

This clone has a single count. V gene TRBV19 combines with J gene TRBJ1-2; TRBD1 might be the D (6 bases). This CDR3 is built from 13 residues. CDR1 and CDR2 (germline): LNHDA, SQIVND (reference sequence). The ends were cut back, 3 bases at V and 6 bases at J, with 11 bases in the middle. CDR3 DNA sequence: TGTGCCAGTAGTATGACAACAGGGAATGGCTACACCTTC. Protein sequence: CASSMTTGNGYTF. The entire variable domain, with the rest obtained from reference TRBV19 and TRBJ1-2, is as follows: DGGITQSPKYLFRKEGQNVTLSCEQNLNHDAMYWYRQDPGQGLRLIYYSQIVNDFQKGDIAEGYSVSREKKESFPLTVTSAQKNPTAFYLCASSMTTGNGYTFGSGTRLTVV.

The chain links TRBV6-1 to TRBJ2-2, with TRBD1 as a possible D gene (5 bases). Trimming took off 0 bases at V and 4 bases at J, with 12 bases between the two ends. The CDR3 covers 16 residues. The germline V gene encodes CDR1 MNHNS and CDR2 SASEGT. DNA of the CDR3: TGTGCCAGCAGTGAAGCGAAGGGGATGAGCACCGGGGAGCTGTTTTTT. Protein product: CASSEAKGMSTGELFF.

The chain employs TRBV7-2 and TRBJ1-4, with D possibly being TRBD1 (6 bases). The CDR3 length is 14 residues. With 6 bases removed from V and 8 bases from J, the gap between germline ends came to 16 bases. CDR1 is SGHTA, CDR2 FQGNSA, per germline. CDR3 coding DNA: TGTGCCAGCAGTCTAGCAGGGGTCCGGGAAAAACTGTTTTTT. Translated: CASSLAGVREKLFF.

V gene TRBV5-6 combines with J gene TRBJ2-1; 7 nucleotides align to TRBD2. The germline CDR1 and CDR2 sequences are SGHDT and YYEEEE. J lost 6 bases, V lost 7 bases, and 19 bases had no gene match. The length of the CDR3 is 17 residues. The CDR3 region is CASSPGLLTSGVNEQFF. For the CDR3, the DNA is TGTGCCAGCTCTCCGGGGCTCCTGACAAGCGGGGTCAATGAGCAGTTCTTC.

The V gene is TRBV6-4, the J gene TRBJ2-7; tentative D call: TRBD1 (5 bases). V was pared by 4 bases and J by 6 bases, with 13 bases between. CDR3 length equals 13 residues. The V gene's germline CDR1 is MRHNA and CDR2 SNTAGT. Written as DNA, the CDR3 is TGTGCCAGCAGTGCAGGGCCCCTCCGCGAGCAGTACTTC. Its protein product is CASSAGPLREQYF.

The chain has TRBV6-1 and TRBJ1-5; D call uncertain. Trimming removed 3 bases from V and 2 bases from J, with 8 bases in between. The CDR3 covers 14 residues. Germline lookup yields CDR1 MNHNS and CDR2 SASEGT. The CDR3 DNA follows: TGTGCCAGCAGTGATTTGTGGGGCAATCAGCCCCAGCATTTT. This encodes CASSDLWGNQPQHF.

This chain uses TRBV20-1 with TRBJ2-1; D call uncertain. The V gene's germline CDR1 is DFQATT and CDR2 SNEGSKA (reference sequence). Trimming left V 5 bases short and J 6 bases short, with 5 bases between. CDR3 length: 10 amino acids. The CDR3 DNA reads TGCAGTGCTCCGAGCAATGAGCAGTTCTTC. Protein: CSAPSNEQFF.

V and J are TRBV5-4 and TRBJ1-1; D might be TRBD1 (5 bases). The CDR3 is 16 residues long. With 3 bases removed from V and 4 bases from J, the gap between germline ends came to 19 bases. CDR1 and CDR2 (germline): SGHNT, YYREEE (reference sequence). The CDR3 spells CASSSPAEGLGTEAFF. The CDR3 DNA reads as TGTGCCAGCAGCTCTCCGGCGGAGGGGTTGGGCACTGAAGCTTTCTTT.

This clone was counted once. The chain has TRBV12-1 and TRBJ2-1. TRBV12-1 is a known pseudogene. This CDR3 region has 20 residues. CDR3 sequence: CASSPKCRDPQARRPNEQFF. For the CDR3, the DNA is TGTGCCAGCAGCCCCAAATGCCGGGACCCCCAAGCTAGACGCCCCAATGAGCAGTTCTTC.

V gene TRBV5-1 combines with J gene TRBJ2-7; D possibly corresponds to TRBD1 (5 bases). The CDR3 is made up of 15 amino acids. V was shortened by 2 bases and J by 1 base, with 13 bases between the two germline ends. The germline gives CDR1 SGHRS, CDR2 YFSETQ. CDR3 in amino acids: CASSFSGPNSYEQYF. CDR3 DNA sequence: TGCGCCAGCAGCTTCTCAGGGCCAAATTCCTACGAGCAGTACTTC.

The rearrangement uses TRBV28 and TRBJ2-2; no clear D gene. The germline V and J ends were trimmed by 4 bases and 6 bases, with 9 bases remaining between them. The CDR3 has 13 amino acids. Per germline, CDR1 MDHEN and CDR2 SYDVKM. The CDR3, as DNA: TGTGCCAGCAGTTGGTACAATGCCGGGGAGCTGTTTTTT. This codes for CASSWYNAGELFF.

The chain is built from TRBV5-1 and TRBJ2-7; D gene uncertain. The CDR3 sequence is 15 residues long. Germline V gene data show CDR1 as SGHRS and CDR2 as YFSETQ. The V end lost 0 bases, the J end lost 0 bases, and 10 bases lay between the germline ends. CDR3 bases: TGCGCCAGCAGCTTGGACGGATCCAGCTCCTACGAGCAGTACGTC. It is translated as CASSLDGSSSYEQYV.

This chain links TRBV5-1 with TRBJ1-1, with 8 bases fitting TRBD1. Germline loops: CDR1 SGHRS, CDR2 YFSETQ. J was trimmed by 1 base and V by 3 bases; bases with no gene match: 5. The CDR3 totals 15 residues. CDR3 coding DNA: TGCGCCAGCAGCTCGGGCACAGGGGGGAACACTGAAGCTTTCTTT. The encoded protein is CASSSGTGGNTEAFF.

The rearrangement joins TRBV5-8 to TRBJ1-3; the match to TRBD1 covers 11 bases. The CDR3 consists of 16 residues. The ends lost 4 bases at V and 3 bases at J; junction bases unmatched: 6. Germline V gene data show CDR1 as SGHTS and CDR2 as YDEGEE. CDR3 loop: CASSPRTGGFGNTIYF. CDR3 nucleotide sequence: TGTGCCAGCAGCCCGCGGACAGGGGGCTTTGGAAACACCATATATTTT.

This clone has a single count. The chain carries TRBV6-1 and TRBJ2-5; TRBD2 might be the D (6 bases). This CDR3 comprises 12 residues. V was trimmed by 8 bases and J by 4 bases, leaving 11 bases between them. The germline gives CDR1 MNHNS, CDR2 SASEGT. This CDR3 is CASGEAGETQYF. The CDR3 region has the DNA TGTGCCAGCGGGGAGGCCGGAGAGACCCAGTACTTC.

This chain links TRBV25-1 with TRBJ1-1; 7 bases align to TRBD1. V shed 2 bases and J 11 bases; nucleotides not matched to a gene: 20. Germline loops: CDR1 MGHDK, CDR2 SYGVNS. The CDR3 contains 17 residues. The CDR3 spells CASSENLPPGQREYAFF. For the CDR3, the DNA is TGTGCCAGCAGTGAAAACCTGCCTCCGGGACAGAGAGAATATGCTTTCTTT.

DNA of the CDR3: TGTGCCATCAGTGACGGACAGGGCTACGAGCAGTACGTC. Its protein product is CAISDGQGYEQYV. V and J are TRBV10-3 and TRBJ2-7; 8 nucleotides align to TRBD1. The CDR3 covers 13 residues. V gave up 3 bases and J gave up 3 bases; unmatched junction bases: 1. The V gene's germline CDR1 is ENHRY and CDR2 SYGVKD.

The chain carries TRBV4-1 and TRBJ1-4; D remains ambiguous. The V gene's germline CDR1 is MGHRA and CDR2 YSYEKL. The CDR3 spans 15 residues. Between the trimmed V and J ends, which lost 4 bases and 6 bases, there was a span of 15 bases. CDR3 DNA: TGCGCCAGCAGCCCCAGAAAGCGTGTCGATGAAAAACTGTTTTTT. It yields the protein CASSPRKRVDEKLFF.

The V call is TRBV12-5, the J call TRBJ2-2; 8 bases match TRBD2. V was clipped by 0 bases and J by 11 bases; unmatched bases: 20. CDR3 length: 19 residues. Germline V CDR1 and CDR2: LGHNT, FRNRAP. As DNA, the CDR3 is TGTGCTAGTGGTTTGGTACTCACTAGCGGAAAAGGTTCACCGGGTGAGCTGTTTTTT. It codes for CASGLVLTSGKGSPGELFF. Full variable domain (remainder filled in from reference TRBV12-5 and TRBJ2-2): DARVTQTPRHKVTEMGQEVTMRCQPILGHNTVFWYRQTMMQGLELLAYFRNRAPLDDSGMPKDRFSAEMPDATLATLKIQPSEPRDSAVYFCASGLVLTSGKGSPGELFFGEGSRLTVL.

This clone was picked up one time. As DNA, the CDR3 is TGTGCCAGCAGTCCAAGGACCCTCAATGAAAAACTGTTTTTT. Translation: CASSPRTLNEKLFF. V gene TRBV28 combines with J gene TRBJ1-4; no clear D gene. CDR3 size: 14 residues. V was shortened by 5 bases and J by 5 bases, with 12 bases between the two germline ends. Germline lookup yields CDR1 MDHEN and CDR2 SYDVKM.

This clone was seen a single time. This chain uses TRBV27 with TRBJ2-1; D ambiguous. Germline CDR1 is MNHEY and CDR2 is SMNVEV (reference sequence). Trimming shortened V by 3 bases and J by 0 bases, and 3 bases separated the two germline ends. CDR3 size: 13 residues. The chain's CDR3 is CASSFSSYNEQFF. For the CDR3, the DNA is TGTGCCAGCAGTTTCTCCTCCTACAATGAGCAGTTCTTC.

There are a few counts of this clone. J is TRBJ2-5 and V is TRBV5-4; 7 nucleotides line up with TRBD1. Losses at the gene ends were 3 bases for V and 2 bases for J; bases not matched to a gene: 7. This CDR3 spans 15 amino acids. Germline V lookup: CDR1 SGHNT, CDR2 YYREEE (reference sequence). DNA for the CDR3: TGTGCCAGCAGCTCTCGGTACAGGGGACAAGAGACCCAGTACTTC. As protein: CASSSRYRGQETQYF.

The chain links TRBV5-4 to TRBJ1-1; no firm D call. Germline V gene data show CDR1 as SGHNT and CDR2 as YYREEE (reference sequence). CDR3 length: 14 residues. The V end was cut by 0 bases, the J end by 0 bases, with 6 bases between. The CDR3 is CASSLDQLNTEAFF. The CDR3 region has the DNA TGTGCCAGCAGCTTGGACCAGTTGAACACTGAAGCTTTCTTT. Complete variable domain (other parts from reference TRBV5-4 and TRBJ1-1): ETGVTQSPTHLIKTRGQQVTLRCSSQSGHNTVSWYQQALGQGPQFIFQYYREEENGRGNFPPRFSGLQFPNYSSELNVNALELDDSALYLCASSLDQLNTEAFFGQGTRLTVV.

This sequence joins TRBV9 and TRBJ1-3; tentatively, D is TRBD1 (5 bases). This CDR3 comprises 15 residues. The ends were cut back, 4 bases at V and 2 bases at J, with 13 bases in the middle. The germline gives CDR1 SGDLS, CDR2 YYNGEE. The CDR3 is CASSSRTGAGNTIYF. CDR3 nucleotides: TGTGCCAGCAGCTCCCGGACGGGGGCTGGAAACACCATATATTTT.

The chain carries TRBV12-1 and TRBJ1-2. TRBV12-1 is recorded as a pseudogene. The CDR3 covers 15 residues. The CDR3 reads CASRASRGLGYGYTF. Here the CDR3 DNA reads TGTGCCAGCAGAGCCAGTCGAGGACTCGGCTATGGCTACACCTTC.

This clone was picked up a small number of times. The chain links TRBV7-2 to TRBJ1-1; D gene uncertain. Germline loops: CDR1 SGHTA, CDR2 FQGNSA. The CDR3 is 14 residues long. The V gene lost 5 bases and the J gene lost 0 bases, with 10 bases spanning the gap. The CDR3 DNA is TGTGCCAGCAGCCCCCCGGGCCTGAACACTGAAGCTTTCTTT. Translation: CASSPPGLNTEAFF.

This chain links TRBV27 with TRBJ1-1; 9 nucleotides align to TRBD1. CDR1 and CDR2 (germline): MNHEY, SMNVEV (reference sequence). The V segment lost 6 bases and the J segment 1 base; nucleotides outside the gene matches: 9. This CDR3 spans 16 amino acids. For the CDR3, the DNA is TGTGCCAGCAGCCCGGACAGGGGATGGCCGAACACTGAAGCTTTCTTT. Its protein is CASSPDRGWPNTEAFF.